Below are 22 T cell receptor beta chains sequenced from a single sample in a study of T cell repertoires in cytomegalovirus infection. TCRdb analysed the reads with MiXCR anew, one entry per CDR3 protein. The data show more than 150,000 distinct CDR3 sequences, roughly a fifth seen once. The sample taken for sequencing was PBMCs. These receptor sequences come from a human donor in good health (CMV status not recorded). Some clones in this sample may be carry-over from other donors' samples.

The J gene is TRBJ1-6, the V gene TRBV14, with 9 bases that match TRBD1. The length of the CDR3 is 14 residues. Unmatched junction bases numbered 3, after V lost 1 base and J lost 11 bases. CDR1 and CDR2 from the germline V gene are SGHDN and FVKESK. CDR3 DNA: TGTGCCAGCAGCCAAGGGACAGGGGAAACACCCCTCCACTTT. Residues: CASSQGTGETPLHF.

The rearrangement links TRBV4-2 to TRBJ2-5; 10 positions agree with TRBD2. After removal of 0 bases from V and 4 bases from J, the junction contained 11 bases not matched to a gene. The CDR3 sequence is 18 residues long. CDR1 LGHNA and CDR2 YNFKEQ come from the germline V gene. The CDR3 loop is CASSQDRLAGEGAETQYF. CDR3 coding DNA: TGTGCCAGCAGCCAAGATAGGCTAGCGGGAGAGGGCGCAGAGACCCAGTACTTC.

The rearrangement joins TRBV28 to TRBJ1-2; 10 bases are a match to TRBD1. CDR1 and CDR2 (germline): MDHEN, SYDVKM. J lost 0 bases, V lost 4 bases, and 14 bases had no gene match. This CDR3 is 19 amino acids long. CDR3 loop: CASSSLPGQGTGSNYGYTF. CDR3 bases: TGTGCCAGCAGTTCCCTCCCGGGACAGGGGACGGGATCTAACTATGGCTACACCTTC.

The gene calls are TRBV5-1 and TRBJ2-5; D ambiguous. The CDR3 spans 14 residues. Trimming removed 0 bases from V and 2 bases from J, with 8 bases in between. Germline CDR1 is SGHRS and CDR2 is YFSETQ. The CDR3 nucleotides are TGCGCCAGCAGCTTGGGTCACGTACAAGAGACCCAGTACTTC. Its protein is CASSLGHVQETQYF.

The chain couples TRBV7-2 to TRBJ2-1; 11 nucleotides line up with TRBD1. CDR1 is SGHTA, CDR2 FQGNSA, per germline. The CDR3 loop spans 16 amino acids. V gave up 1 base and J gave up 7 bases; unmatched junction bases: 6. This chain's CDR3 is CASSLGGGTGGNEQFF. The CDR3 nucleotides are TGTGCCAGCAGCTTAGGGGGGGGGACAGGGGGAAATGAGCAGTTCTTC.

The sample holds many counts of this clonotype. V and J are TRBV3-1 and TRBJ2-1; 7 bases are a match to TRBD2. The junction had 5 bases not matched to a gene; V was cut back by 5 bases and J by 7 bases. The CDR3 runs to 13 residues. Germline V gene data show CDR1 as LGHDT and CDR2 as YNNKEL (reference sequence). In DNA form, the CDR3 reads TGTGCCAGCAGCGTGACTAGCTTGAATGAGCAGTTCTTC. It specifies CASSVTSLNEQFF.

There are many counts of this clonotype. V is TRBV12-3 or TRBV12-4 and J is TRBJ2-1, with 10 positions matching TRBD2. This CDR3 has 14 residues. Germline trimming cut 7 bases from V and 5 bases from J; bases unmatched to any gene: 5. The CDR3 loop reads CASTLSGRNNEQFF. The CDR3 DNA sequence: TGTGCCAGCACCCTTAGCGGGAGGAACAATGAGCAGTTCTTC.

This clonotype was found a few times. The V gene is TRBV20-1, the J gene TRBJ2-5; possibly TRBD1 or TRBD2 for D (6 bases each). Germline CDR1 DFQATT, CDR2 SNEGSKA (reference sequence). This CDR3 has 13 amino acids. The V end lost 1 base, the J end lost 5 bases, and 11 bases lay between the germline ends. CDR3 nucleotide sequence: TGCAGTGCTAGAGGACTAGGGGGGGAGACCCAGTACTTC. This translates into CSARGLGGETQYF.

This clonotype has just a few counts. The rearrangement links TRBV4-1 to TRBJ1-2, with 8 bases that match TRBD1. The germline V gene encodes CDR1 MGHRA and CDR2 YSYEKL. The CDR3 runs 17 residues. Trimming at V came to 2 bases and at J to 8 bases, leaving 16 bases not matched to a gene. CDR3 DNA sequence: TGCGCCAGCAGCCAACTCCTCGGCGCAGGGGGCGTGTACGGCTACACCTTC. Amino acids: CASSQLLGAGGVYGYTF.

The chain carries TRBV25-1 and TRBJ2-7; D may be TRBD2 (7 bases). This CDR3 comprises 14 residues. From germline, CDR1 is MGHDK and CDR2 SYGVNS. V gave up 6 bases and J gave up 7 bases, with 19 bases separating them. CDR3 in DNA: TGTGCCAGCAGCGGAGTGCCAGAGGGGGGGGAGCAGTACTTC. The encoded protein is CASSGVPEGGEQYF.

V is TRBV7-9 and J is TRBJ2-2; tentative D call: TRBD2 (5 bases). Germline CDR1 SEHNR, CDR2 FQNEAQ (reference sequence). This CDR3 has 12 residues. The CDR3 DNA reads TGTGGGGTGAGGGAACACACCGGGGAGCTGTTTTTT. Its protein product is CGVREHTGELFF. The full variable domain, in which reference TRBV7-9 and TRBJ2-2 provide the parts outside the CDR3, is DTGVSQNPRHKITKRGQNVTFRCDPISEHNRLYWYRQTLGQGPEFLTYFQNEAQLEKSRLLSDRFSAERPKGSFSTLEIQRTEQGDSAMYLCGVREHTGELFFGEGSRLTVL.

The chain couples TRBV5-1 to TRBJ2-7, with D possibly TRBD1 on 5 matching bases. The germline gives CDR1 SGHRS, CDR2 YFSETQ. Trimming removed 0 bases at V and 3 bases at J, with 13 bases between. The CDR3 sequence is 15 residues long. The CDR3 is CASSLAQGRLYEQYF. CDR3 in DNA: TGCGCCAGCAGCTTGGCCCAGGGCCGTCTCTACGAGCAGTACTTC. The full variable domain, with the rest looked up from reference TRBV5-1 and TRBJ2-7, is KAGVTQTPRYLIKTRGQQVTLSCSPISGHRSVSWYQQTPGQGLQFLFEYFSETQRNKGNFPGRFSGRQFSNSRSEMNVSTLELGDSALYLCASSLAQGRLYEQYFGPGTRLTVT.

This clonotype occurred many times. The chain is built from TRBV7-9 and TRBJ1-5; D is unresolved. Trimming removed 5 bases from V and 4 bases from J, with 9 bases in between. The CDR3 is 13 residues long. Per the germline V gene, CDR1 is SEHNR and CDR2 is FQNEAQ (reference sequence). CDR3 DNA: TGTGCCAGCAGCGACGACCCGAATCAGCCCCAGCATTTT. It yields the protein CASSDDPNQPQHF.

The CDR3 nucleotides are TGTGCCAGCAGCAAGAGGGGGACTAGCTCCTACAATGAGCAGTTCTTC. Translated, it gives CASSKRGTSSYNEQFF. The rearrangement uses TRBV14 and TRBJ2-1; 8 bases agree with TRBD2. Trimming took 5 bases from V and 0 from J; bases not matched to a gene: 6. The CDR3 consists of 16 residues. Per germline, CDR1 SGHDN and CDR2 FVKESK.

This clonotype was seen many times. The rearrangement uses TRBV11-1 and TRBJ1-1; 9 bases fit TRBD1. This CDR3 region has 15 residues. Looked up from germline, CDR1 is SGHAT and CDR2 is FQDESV (reference sequence). Trimming cost V 2 bases and J 1 base; bases outside gene matches: 2. The CDR3 here is CASSLWDRANTEAFF. The DNA of the CDR3 is TGTGCCAGCAGCTTATGGGACAGGGCGAACACTGAAGCTTTCTTT.

This clonotype was detected many times. This rearrangement joins TRBV19 to TRBJ2-7; 15 bases line up with TRBD2. The CDR3 has 18 amino acids. V trimming: 6 bases; J trimming: 3 bases; junction bases outside the gene matches: 12. Germline CDR1 reads LNHDA; CDR2 reads SQIVND (reference sequence). CDR3 amino acids: CASSQFIMGLAGGYEQYF. CDR3 sequence (DNA): TGTGCCAGTAGCCAATTTATTATGGGACTAGCGGGAGGCTACGAGCAGTACTTC. The full variable domain, with the rest looked up from reference TRBV19 and TRBJ2-7, is DGGITQSPKYLFRKEGQNVTLSCEQNLNHDAMYWYRQDPGQGLRLIYYSQIVNDFQKGDIAEGYSVSREKKESFPLTVTSAQKNPTAFYLCASSQFIMGLAGGYEQYFGPGTRLTVT.

The CDR3 loop reads CASSLRSGKRSSYEQYF. DNA for the CDR3: TGTGCCAGCAGCTTAAGGTCCGGGAAGCGAAGCTCCTACGAGCAGTACTTC. This chain joins TRBV13 and TRBJ2-7, with a possible D match to TRBD2 (5 bases). There are 17 residues in the CDR3. V was cut by 2 bases and J by 0 bases, with 17 bases left in between. Germline CDR1 is PRHDT and CDR2 is FYEKMQ (reference sequence).

The chain has TRBV27 and TRBJ2-7, with D perhaps matching TRBD1 or TRBD2 (6 bases each). V lost 8 bases and J lost 2, with 13 bases in between. CDR1 is MNHEY, CDR2 SMNVEV, per germline (reference sequence). The length of the CDR3 is 13 residues. CDR3 residues: CASRSGAPYEQYF. The CDR3 region has the DNA TGTGCCAGCCGTTCGGGGGCGCCCTACGAGCAGTACTTC.

J is TRBJ1-4 and V is TRBV5-1; no reliable D call. The germline CDR1 and CDR2 sequences are SGHRS and YFSETQ. V dropped 2 bases and J dropped 1 base, with 6 bases sitting between them. The CDR3 is 14 amino acids. The chain's CDR3 is CASSLTRTNEKLFF. CDR3 sequence (DNA): TGCGCCAGCAGCTTAACCAGAACTAATGAAAAACTGTTTTTT.

This clonotype was observed a handful of times. The genes are TRBV28 and TRBJ2-1; 9 positions match TRBD1. J was trimmed by 3 bases and V by 5 bases; bases with no gene match: 2. Germline V lookup: CDR1 MDHEN, CDR2 SYDVKM. The CDR3 spans 14 residues. This CDR3 reads CASSGTGFYNEQFF. The CDR3 region has the DNA TGTGCCAGCAGTGGGACAGGGTTCTACAATGAGCAGTTCTTC.

In this sample, this clonotype turned up many times. The V and J genes are TRBV7-2 and TRBJ1-2; TRBD1 matches at 7 bases. The germline V gene encodes CDR1 SGHTA and CDR2 FQGNSA. This CDR3 has 15 residues. Germline trimming cut 1 base from V and 3 bases from J; bases unmatched to any gene: 5. DNA for the CDR3: TGTGCCAGCAGCTTAGATCCAGGGGGGGACTATGGCTACACCTTC. Protein product: CASSLDPGGDYGYTF.

This clonotype was seen at least ten times. The chain combines TRBV7-9 with TRBJ2-3; either TRBD1 or TRBD2 may fit D (7 bases each). Deletions cut 5 bases from V and 9 bases from J, with 18 bases between. Germline CDR1 is SEHNR and CDR2 is FQNEAQ (reference sequence). CDR3 size: 14 residues. The chain's CDR3 is CASSDPGGEKTQYF. The CDR3 DNA follows: TGTGCCAGCAGCGATCCAGGGGGGGAGAAGACGCAGTATTTT.